The rows below give T cell receptor beta chains drawn from one sample of a study of T-cell reconstitution after alpha-beta-depleted transplantation in children. One entry per CDR3 protein, called by TCRdb with MiXCR from the PCR reads. This table has around 700,000 distinct CDR3 sequences, about 12% appearing once. The input for sequencing was PBMCs, taken before TCRalphabeta/CD19-depleted stem cell transplant. These receptors originate from a girl aged 2 to 10 with congenital amegakaryocytic thrombocytopenia, due to receive a stem cell transplant. Each CDR3 is given with its conserved first and last residue.

J | V | CDR3
TRBJ2-1 | TRBV28 | CASNSEMEGSAEQFF
TRBJ1-2 | TRBV5-4 | CASSPGTEHSYTF
TRBJ2-3 | TRBV3-1 | CASSQAGLQTTDTQYF
TRBJ2-7 | TRBV20-1 | CSAWTSAYEQYF
TRBJ2-7 | TRBV2 | CASRDIYEQYF
TRBJ2-3 | TRBV4-2 | CASSQDPGPTDTQYF
TRBJ2-2 | TRBV20-1 | CSARPVAAGELFF
TRBJ2-3 | TRBV12-3/TRBV12-4 | CASSLALGWKQYF
TRBJ2-2 | TRBV7-9 | CASSSPDFTGELFF
TRBJ1-3 | TRBV18 | CASSPGGWDTIYF
TRBJ2-6 | TRBV28 | CASSRVFIRSGANVLTF
TRBJ2-7 | TRBV12-3/TRBV12-4 | CASSFPGQGTHEQYF
TRBJ1-1 | TRBV6-1 | CASSEAGWEVEAFF
TRBJ2-7 | TRBV7-6 | CASSTPDRRAYEQYF
TRBJ2-1 | TRBV7-6 | CASSLDSWGEQFF
TRBJ2-1 | TRBV19 | CASSSVTYNEQFF
TRBJ2-1 | TRBV10-2 | CASSEFYYENGPTYNEQFF
TRBJ2-3 | TRBV29-1 | CSVARRGLFTDTQYF
TRBJ2-2 | TRBV7-8 | CASSLKAVNTGELFF
TRBJ1-4 | TRBV29-1 | CSALAGGKLFF
TRBJ2-3 | TRBV20-1 | CSARELAWGTDTQYF
TRBJ2-1 | TRBV29-1 | CSVGQGGYNEQFF
TRBJ2-1 | TRBV29-1 | CSVEDQGPSNEQFF
TRBJ2-1 | TRBV7-2 | CASSPLGGRGHEQFF
TRBJ2-7 | TRBV7-2 | CASSLTRGAYEQYF
TRBJ2-1 | TRBV30 | CAWSPGQAVYNEQFF
TRBJ2-3 | TRBV12-3/TRBV12-4 | CASSSDDPTDTQYF
TRBJ2-7 | TRBV20-1 | CSAPGLSPGSSSYEQYF
TRBJ2-6 | TRBV25-1 | CASSDRDNVLTF
TRBJ2-3 | TRBV11-2 | CASSPEYTDTQYF
TRBJ2-3 | TRBV30 | CASSIGSTDTQYF
TRBJ2-7 | TRBV5-1 | CASSPNGGEQYF
TRBJ2-6 | TRBV6-5 | CASSYSGRRSGANVLTF
TRBJ2-1 | TRBV20-1 | CSARQIDEQFF
TRBJ2-5 | TRBV3-1 | CASRRGTIQSMETQYF
TRBJ2-1 | TRBV29-1 | CSVDVSRYNEQFF
TRBJ2-1 | TRBV7-9 | CASSSPDAYEQFF
TRBJ1-1 | TRBV3-1 | CASSLPGNPLEAFF
TRBJ2-3 | TRBV20-1 | CSAPGGNTDTQYF
TRBJ2-2 | TRBV19 | CASFAGELFF
TRBJ2-7 | TRBV29-1 | CSVEDVTSHEQYF
TRBJ2-1 | TRBV20-1 | CSARVAGDYNEQFF
TRBJ2-3 | TRBV18 | CASSPPGHKEDTQYF
TRBJ2-1 | TRBV5-1 | CASSLWGRAGGFGSSYNEQFF
TRBJ1-6 | TRBV7-4 | CASSLTFGRQEPNSPLHF
TRBJ1-1 | TRBV5-1 | CASIQRTFLRGIMNTEAFF
TRBJ2-7 | TRBV7-9 | CAETPLAGGHEQYF
TRBJ1-5 | TRBV7-2 | CASSLVARGEPQHF
TRBJ1-2 | TRBV20-1 | CSALYTGQGPYGYTF
TRBJ1-1 | TRBV20-1 | CSAIRTRGVMTEAFF